The text below deals with one TCR beta chain. Indicated treatment: about 20 received Ad26.COV2.S at low or high dose, single or two shots; 5 received placebo; per-sample allocation not given. Sampling was done on day 63 after the first vaccine or placebo injection. The donor was a Boston adult aged 18-55 years. An Ad26 vector expressing Wuhan-strain SARS-CoV-2 spike served as the vaccine. Sequencing was performed with immunoSEQ multiplex PCR; in TCRdb, only in-frame clones are kept and a portion is missing. The table has roughly 510,000 clones, around 90% seen once. This sample was included in a study of Ad26.COV2.S vaccination and SARS-CoV-2 variants. Study-wide context: Donor participated within the Ad26.COV2.S arm of the COV1001 trial.

V was cut by 6 bases and J by 3 bases, with 11 bases left in between. The CDR3 consists of 14 residues. Germline CDR1 is MNHEY and CDR2 is SVGAGI. The rearrangement joins TRBV6-5 to TRBJ1-4, with D maybe TRBD1 (6 bases). Sequences were derived from peripheral blood, sampled in a trial of Ad26.COV2.S vaccine versus placebo. This TCR was sampled from a person between 18 and 60 years old who received the Ad26.COV2.S COVID-19 vaccine or a placebo. This chain's CDR3 is CASRRTVPNEKLFF. The CDR3 DNA follows: TGTGCCAGCAGACGGACAGTGCCTAATGAAAAACTGTTTTTT.